The rows below give T cell receptor beta chains drawn from one sample of a study of Ad26.COV2.S vaccination and SARS-CoV-2 variants. The table came from immunoSEQ multiplex PCR; TCRdb's copy has only in-frame clones and leaves some out. The profile shows hundreds of thousands of clones, around 89% of them singletons. This specimen consisted of peripheral blood, obtained in a trial of Ad26.COV2.S vaccine versus placebo. These receptors were collected from a person aged 18-65 years who received the Ad26.COV2.S COVID-19 vaccine or a placebo. Both conserved end residues are part of each CDR3. Fields, in order: clone size, J gene, D gene, V gene, CDR3 protein, CDR3 DNA. The D gene is left open where the match is weak. Clone size is given for some rows only: seen once, a few or many times, or a class if the clone is expanded.

NA TRBJ1-1 TRBD1 TRBV2 CASSQTGGGWSTEAFF TGTGCCAGCAGCCAGACAGGGGGCGGGTGGAGCACTGAAGCTTTCTTT
NA TRBJ2-7 NA TRBV6-2/TRBV6-3 CASSEGLIYEQYF TGTGCCAGCAGTGAGGGGCTGATCTACGAGCAGTACTTC
NA TRBJ1-5 TRBD1 TRBV6-5 CASRQGQGSNQPQHF TGTGCCAGCAGACAAGGACAGGGCTCTAATCAGCCCCAGCATTTT
NA TRBJ1-1 NA TRBV6-5 CASTSVLGEAFF TGTGCCAGCACGTCAGTACTGGGAGAAGCTTTCTTT
NA TRBJ1-1 NA TRBV7-6 CASSLAELNTEAFF TGTGCCAGCAGCTTAGCAGAACTGAACACTGAAGCTTTCTTT
NA TRBJ2-7 NA TRBV29-1 CSVEEVGYEQYF TGCAGCGTTGAAGAGGTGGGATACGAGCAGTACTTC
NA TRBJ1-1 TRBD1 TRBV19 CAGRGTGSNTEAFF TGTGCCGGCCGCGGGACAGGGTCGAACACTGAAGCTTTCTTT
NA TRBJ2-1 NA TRBV4-3 CASSQYGADYNEQFF TGCGCCAGCAGCCAATACGGGGCCGACTACAATGAGCAGTTCTTC
NA TRBJ1-2 NA TRBV6-5 CASSSPSHNAYGYTF TGTGCCAGCAGCTCGCCTTCTCACAACGCTTATGGCTACACCTTC
NA TRBJ1-4 TRBD1 TRBV19 CASRPGGLGKLFF TGTGCCAGTAGGCCAGGGGGTTTAGGAAAACTGTTTTTT
once TRBJ2-1 NA TRBV27 CASSLGSRAVGEQFF TGTGCCAGCAGTTTAGGGTCTAGAGCGGTGGGGGAGCAGTTCTTC
NA TRBJ2-3 NA TRBV19 CASSMITTDTQYF TGTGCCAGTAGTATGATTACCACAGATACGCAGTATTTT
NA TRBJ1-4 NA TRBV6-1 CASSELGGVEKLFF TGTGCCAGCAGTGAACTTGGTGGAGTCGAAAAACTGTTTTTT
NA TRBJ1-1 NA TRBV15 CATSREWEGTGTEAFF TGTGCCACCAGCAGAGAGTGGGAGGGGACGGGCACTGAAGCTTTCTTT
NA TRBJ2-1 NA TRBV7-9 CASSITESYNEQFF TGTGCCAGCAGCATCACAGAGTCCTACAATGAGCAGTTCTTC
NA TRBJ1-2 NA TRBV30 CAWNPGVYGYTF TGTGCCTGGAACCCAGGGGTGTATGGCTACACCTTC
NA TRBJ1-2 TRBD1 TRBV5-1 CASSFETGGGYTF TGCGCCAGCAGCTTTGAGACAGGGGGTGGCTACACCTTC
once TRBJ2-7 NA TRBV6-5 CASSLPGPPYEQYF TGTGCCAGCAGTTTACCGGGGCCTCCCTACGAGCAGTACTTC
many TRBJ2-2 TRBD1 TRBV7-3 CASSSGQGTGELFF TGTGCCAGCAGCTCCGGACAGGGCACCGGGGAGCTGTTTTTT
NA TRBJ2-3 NA TRBV5-1 CASSLARGAGVADTQYF TGCGCCAGCAGCTTGGCTCGGGGGGCGGGAGTGGCAGATACGCAGTATTTT
NA TRBJ1-1 TRBD1 TRBV5-5 CASSSQWTGYDTEAFF TGTGCCAGCAGCTCCCAATGGACAGGCTACGACACTGAAGCTTTCTTT
NA TRBJ1-2 TRBD1 TRBV6-6 CASSSTGQGDYGYTF TGTGCCAGCAGCTCAACCGGACAGGGGGACTATGGCTACACCTTC